The TCR beta chain under discussion was sequenced for a study of blood T cell repertoires in COVID-19. Study-level information: Acute-phase and convalescent COVID-19 samples originated in the United States, Italy and Spain. Nucleic acid was either cDNA or gDNA, and it came from T cells, B-cell-depleted T cells, or PBMCs.

CDR1 is SGHTA and CDR2 is FQGNSA in the germline V gene. Trimming removed 1 base from V and 9 bases from J, with 10 bases in between. The CDR3 totals 13 residues. As handled by the study authors: Reference gene primer amplification gave nucleated cell count estimates. Assay: immunoSEQ multiplex PCR; the TCRdb copy retains only in-frame clones and omits some. For V, J and clone size, that table is used; D and trimming come from the DNA. The table lists 70,000 to 95,000 clones, about 89% of them singletons, with approximately 15% in the top ten. Specimen: peripheral blood. This sequence originates from a man between 70 and 80 years old with active or convalescent COVID-19. The rearrangement joins TRBV7-2 to TRBJ1-5; the D is unclear. The CDR3 loop is CASSLGRSGPQHF. The CDR3 DNA sequence: TGTGCCAGCAGCTTAGGGCGGTCGGGGCCCCAGCATTTT.